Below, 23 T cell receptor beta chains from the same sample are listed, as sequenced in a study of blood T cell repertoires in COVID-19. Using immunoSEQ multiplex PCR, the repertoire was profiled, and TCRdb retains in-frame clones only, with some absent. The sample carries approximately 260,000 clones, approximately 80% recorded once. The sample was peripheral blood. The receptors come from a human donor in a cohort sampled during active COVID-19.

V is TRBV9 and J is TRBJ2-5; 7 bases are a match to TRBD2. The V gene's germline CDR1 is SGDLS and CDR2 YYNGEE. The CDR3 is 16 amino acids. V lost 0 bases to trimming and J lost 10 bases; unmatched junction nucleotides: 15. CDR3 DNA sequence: TGTGCCAGCAGCGTAGGGGCCGGGAGCGGGAATGTTGACCAGTACTTC. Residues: CASSVGAGSGNVDQYF.

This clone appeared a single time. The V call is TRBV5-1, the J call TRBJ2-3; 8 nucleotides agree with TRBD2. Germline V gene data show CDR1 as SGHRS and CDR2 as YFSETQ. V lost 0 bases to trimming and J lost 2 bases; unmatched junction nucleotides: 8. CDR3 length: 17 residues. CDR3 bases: TGCGCCAGCAGCTTGGTGGGAGCGGGGGAATCCACAGATACGCAGTATTTT. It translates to CASSLVGAGESTDTQYF.

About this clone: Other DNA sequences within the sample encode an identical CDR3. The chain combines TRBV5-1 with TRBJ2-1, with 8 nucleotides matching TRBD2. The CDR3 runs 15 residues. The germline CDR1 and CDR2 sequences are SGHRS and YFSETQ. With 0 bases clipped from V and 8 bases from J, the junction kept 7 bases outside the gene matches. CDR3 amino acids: CASSLAASGLDEQFF. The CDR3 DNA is TGCGCCAGCAGCTTGGCGGCTAGCGGGCTCGATGAGCAGTTCTTC.

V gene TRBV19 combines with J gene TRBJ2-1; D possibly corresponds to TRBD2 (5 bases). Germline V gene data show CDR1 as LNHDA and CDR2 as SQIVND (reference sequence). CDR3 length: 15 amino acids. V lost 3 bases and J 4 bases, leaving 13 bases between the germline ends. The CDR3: CASSIAGRAYNEQFF. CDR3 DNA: TGTGCCAGTAGTATTGCTGGGAGAGCGTACAATGAGCAGTTCTTC. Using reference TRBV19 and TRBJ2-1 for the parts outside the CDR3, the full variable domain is DGGITQSPKYLFRKEGQNVTLSCEQNLNHDAMYWYRQDPGQGLRLIYYSQIVNDFQKGDIAEGYSVSREKKESFPLTVTSAQKNPTAFYLCASSIAGRAYNEQFFGPGTRLTVL.

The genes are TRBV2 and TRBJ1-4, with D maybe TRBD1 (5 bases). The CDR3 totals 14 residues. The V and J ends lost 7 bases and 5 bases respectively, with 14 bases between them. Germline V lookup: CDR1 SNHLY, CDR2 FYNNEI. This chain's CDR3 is CASIRGGLNEKLFF. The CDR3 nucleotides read TGTGCCAGCATCCGGGGCGGACTAAATGAAAAACTGTTTTTT.

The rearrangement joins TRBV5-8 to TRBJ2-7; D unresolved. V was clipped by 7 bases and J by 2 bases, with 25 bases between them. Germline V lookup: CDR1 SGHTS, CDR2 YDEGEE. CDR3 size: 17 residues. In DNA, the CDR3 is TGTGCCAGCCCATCCCCCCCCTTAGTCCGTTCTCCCTACGAGCAGTACTTC. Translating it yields CASPSPPLVRSPYEQYF.

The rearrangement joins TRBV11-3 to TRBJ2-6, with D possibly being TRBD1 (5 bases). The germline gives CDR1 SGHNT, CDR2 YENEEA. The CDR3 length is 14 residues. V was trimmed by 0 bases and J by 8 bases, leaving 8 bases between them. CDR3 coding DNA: TGTGCCAGCAGCTTAGAGCCAGGGTCCAACGTCCTGACTTTC. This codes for CASSLEPGSNVLTF.

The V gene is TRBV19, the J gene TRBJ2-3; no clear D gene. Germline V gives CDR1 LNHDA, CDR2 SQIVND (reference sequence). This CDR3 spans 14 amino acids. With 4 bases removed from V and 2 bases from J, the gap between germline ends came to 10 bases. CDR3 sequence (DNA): TGTGCCAGTAGTAATGTGGGCCACACAGATACGCAGTATTTT. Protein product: CASSNVGHTDTQYF.

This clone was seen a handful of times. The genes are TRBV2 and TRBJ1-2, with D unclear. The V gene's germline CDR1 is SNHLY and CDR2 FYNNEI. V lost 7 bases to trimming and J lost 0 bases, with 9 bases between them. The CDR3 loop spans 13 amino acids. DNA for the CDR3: TGTGCCAGCATTCCAACAGCTAACTATGGCTACACCTTC. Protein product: CASIPTANYGYTF.

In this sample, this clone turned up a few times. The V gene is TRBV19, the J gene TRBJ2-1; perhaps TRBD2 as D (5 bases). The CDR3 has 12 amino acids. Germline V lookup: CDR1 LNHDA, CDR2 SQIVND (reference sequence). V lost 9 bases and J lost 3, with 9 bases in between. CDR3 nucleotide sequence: TGTGCCAGCAGAGGGATCTACAATGAGCAGTTCTTC. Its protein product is CASRGIYNEQFF. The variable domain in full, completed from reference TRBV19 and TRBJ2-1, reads DGGITQSPKYLFRKEGQNVTLSCEQNLNHDAMYWYRQDPGQGLRLIYYSQIVNDFQKGDIAEGYSVSREKKESFPLTVTSAQKNPTAFYLCASRGIYNEQFFGPGTRLTVL.

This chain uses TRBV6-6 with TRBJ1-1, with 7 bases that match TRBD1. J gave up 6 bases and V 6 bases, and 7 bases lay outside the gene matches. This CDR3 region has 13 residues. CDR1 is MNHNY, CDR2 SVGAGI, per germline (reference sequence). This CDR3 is CASSQQGRSEAFF. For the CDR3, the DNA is TGTGCCAGCAGCCAACAGGGGAGGTCTGAAGCTTTCTTT.

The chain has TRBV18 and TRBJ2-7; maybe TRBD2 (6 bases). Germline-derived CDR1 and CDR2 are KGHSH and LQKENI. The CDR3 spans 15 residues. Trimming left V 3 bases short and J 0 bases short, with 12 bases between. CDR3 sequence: CASSPGVSGSYEQYF. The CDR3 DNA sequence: TGTGCCAGCTCACCCGGTGTTAGCGGCTCCTACGAGCAGTACTTC.

The CDR3 spells CASSPSGGSIAGELFF. The CDR3 DNA follows: TGTGCCAGCAGCCCAAGTGGGGGGTCGATTGCCGGGGAGCTGTTTTTT. V gene TRBV27 combines with J gene TRBJ2-2, with a tentative D call TRBD2 (6 bases). The germline V gene has CDR1 MNHEY and CDR2 SMNVEV (reference sequence). Trimming left V 6 bases short and J 6 bases short, with 20 bases between. The CDR3 covers 16 residues.

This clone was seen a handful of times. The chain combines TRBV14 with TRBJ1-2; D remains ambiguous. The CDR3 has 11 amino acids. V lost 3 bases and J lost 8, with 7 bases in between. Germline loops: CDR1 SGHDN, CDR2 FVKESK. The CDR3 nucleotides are TGTGCCAGCAGCCACGGTTGGGGCTACACCTTC. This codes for CASSHGWGYTF. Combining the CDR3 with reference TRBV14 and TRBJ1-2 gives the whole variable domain EAGVTQFPSHSVIEKGQTVTLRCDPISGHDNLYWYRRVMGKEIKFLLHFVKESKQDESGMPNNRFLAERTGGTYSTLKVQPAELEDSGVYFCASSHGWGYTFGSGTRLTVV.

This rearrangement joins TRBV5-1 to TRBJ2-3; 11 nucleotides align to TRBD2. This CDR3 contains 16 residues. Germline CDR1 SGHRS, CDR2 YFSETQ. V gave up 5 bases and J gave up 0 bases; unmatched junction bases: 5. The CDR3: CASSPTSGTSTDTQYF. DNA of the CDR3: TGCGCCAGCAGTCCGACTAGCGGGACTAGCACAGATACGCAGTATTTT.

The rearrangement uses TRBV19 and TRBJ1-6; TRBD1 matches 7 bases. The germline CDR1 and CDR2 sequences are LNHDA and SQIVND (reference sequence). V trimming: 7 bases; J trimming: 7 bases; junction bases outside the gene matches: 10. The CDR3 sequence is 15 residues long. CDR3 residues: CASTPGQAQNSPLHF. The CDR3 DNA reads TGTGCCAGTACCCCCGGACAGGCCCAAAATTCACCCCTCCACTTT.

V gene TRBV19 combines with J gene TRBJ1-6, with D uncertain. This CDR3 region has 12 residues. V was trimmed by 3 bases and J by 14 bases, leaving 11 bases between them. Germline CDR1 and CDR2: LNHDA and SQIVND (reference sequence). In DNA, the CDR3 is TGTGCCAGTAGTATGGGTCGGCGGGCCCTCCACTTT. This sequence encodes CASSMGRRALHF.

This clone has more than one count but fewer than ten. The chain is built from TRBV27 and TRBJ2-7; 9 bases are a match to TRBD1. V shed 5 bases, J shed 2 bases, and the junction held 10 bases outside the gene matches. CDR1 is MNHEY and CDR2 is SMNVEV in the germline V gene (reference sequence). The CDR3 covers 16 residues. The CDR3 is CASSRIGTGQAYEQYF. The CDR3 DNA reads TGTGCCAGCAGTAGGATCGGGACAGGGCAAGCCTACGAGCAGTACTTC.

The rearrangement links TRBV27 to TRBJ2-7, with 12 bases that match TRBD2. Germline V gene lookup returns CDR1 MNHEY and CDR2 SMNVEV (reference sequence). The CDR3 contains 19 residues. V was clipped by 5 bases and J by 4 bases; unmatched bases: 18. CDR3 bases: TGTGCCAGCAGTCCAAAGCCCCCGCAAACTAGCGGGGGGTTGTACGAGCAGTACTTC. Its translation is CASSPKPPQTSGGLYEQYF.

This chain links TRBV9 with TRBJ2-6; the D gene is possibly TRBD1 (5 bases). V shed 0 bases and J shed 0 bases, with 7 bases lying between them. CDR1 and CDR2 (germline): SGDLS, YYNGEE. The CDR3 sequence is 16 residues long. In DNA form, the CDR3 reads TGTGCCAGCAGCGTAGGGGGCACCTCTGGGGCCAACGTCCTGACTTTC. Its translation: CASSVGGTSGANVLTF.

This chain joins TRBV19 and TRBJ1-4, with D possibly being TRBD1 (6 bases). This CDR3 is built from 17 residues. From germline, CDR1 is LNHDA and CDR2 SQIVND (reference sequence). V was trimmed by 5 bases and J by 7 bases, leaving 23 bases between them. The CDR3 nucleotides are TGTGCCAGTAGTCGCGACAGGATGAACGGTCTAGGTGAAAAACTGTTTTTT. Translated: CASSRDRMNGLGEKLFF.

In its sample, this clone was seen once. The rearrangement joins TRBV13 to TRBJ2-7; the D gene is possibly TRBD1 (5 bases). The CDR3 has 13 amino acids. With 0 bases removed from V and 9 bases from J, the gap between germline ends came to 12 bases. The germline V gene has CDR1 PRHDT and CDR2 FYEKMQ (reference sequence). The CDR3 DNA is TGTGCCAGCAGCTTAGGGCAGGGCCGAGGGCAGTACTTC. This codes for CASSLGQGRGQYF.

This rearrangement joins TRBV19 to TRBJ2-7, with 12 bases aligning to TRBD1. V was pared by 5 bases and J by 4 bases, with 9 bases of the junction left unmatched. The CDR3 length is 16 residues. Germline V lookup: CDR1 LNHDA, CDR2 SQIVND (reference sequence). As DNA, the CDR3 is TGTGCCAGTAGTCCAAGTCCGGGACAGGGGGCTTACGAGCAGTACTTC. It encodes CASSPSPGQGAYEQYF.